The 14 T cell receptor beta chains below all came from one sample that was sequenced in a study of Tregs in tolerant kidney transplant recipients. Recipients received nonmyeloablative bone marrow transplants from related graft donors, with transient mixed chimerism. Here immunoSEQ multiplex PCR was the method, and the copy in TCRdb shows in-frame clones only, minus some. The repertoire includes approximately 90,000 clones, 80% to 95% of them detected once, and 1.5% to 2% sits in the top ten. Sequencing was performed on CD4+ T cells from blood (PBMCs), taken 12 months after the transplant. The receptors shown here come from a human patient who received a combined kidney and bone marrow transplant. The graft donor may account for some of the T cells.

The rearrangement uses TRBV4-2 and TRBJ2-2, with 8 bases identical to TRBD1. J was trimmed by 6 bases and V by 3 bases; bases with no gene match: 3. The CDR3 is made up of 14 amino acids. Germline V gene sequence: CDR1 LGHNA, CDR2 YNFKEQ. CDR3 nucleotide sequence: TGTGCCAGCAGCCAGCAGGGGGCTTCCGGGGAGCTGTTTTTT. This translates into CASSQQGASGELFF.

This sequence joins TRBV4-1 and TRBJ2-7, with 9 positions matching TRBD2. Germline V gene lookup returns CDR1 MGHRA and CDR2 YSYEKL. V lost 0 bases to trimming and J lost 3 bases; unmatched junction nucleotides: 9. The CDR3 runs to 17 residues. Written as DNA, the CDR3 is TGCGCCAGCAGCCAAGATGGGAGTAGCGGGAGTTTCTACGAGCAGTACTTC. As protein: CASSQDGSSGSFYEQYF.

The chain joins TRBV2 to TRBJ1-1; TRBD1 might be the D (5 bases). CDR3 length equals 15 residues. Per germline, CDR1 SNHLY and CDR2 FYNNEI. The V end was cut by 1 base, the J end by 4 bases, with 13 bases between. Written as DNA, the CDR3 is TGTGCCAGCAGTGAAGACATGGACGGGGGCACTGAAGCTTTCTTT. Its protein is CASSEDMDGGTEAFF. The full variable domain, rest sourced from reference TRBV2 and TRBJ1-1, is EPEVTQTPSHQVTQMGQEVILRCVPISNHLYFYWYRQILGQKVEFLVSFYNNEISEKSEIFDDQFSVERPDGSNFTLKIRSTKLEDSAMYFCASSEDMDGGTEAFFGQGTRLTVV.

Turning to this clone: A read error may produce the germline difference seen at one junction end. The same CDR3 is also encoded by other DNA sequences in this sample. The chain is built from TRBV2 and TRBJ1-6; D possibly corresponds to TRBD1 (6 bases). The CDR3 spans 13 residues. Germline loops: CDR1 SNHLY, CDR2 FYNNEI. CDR3 sequence (DNA): TGTGCCAGCAGGACAGGTTTTAATTCCCCCCTCCACTTT. Protein: CASRTGFNSPLHF. The variable domain in full, completed from reference TRBV2 and TRBJ1-6, reads EPEVTQTPSHQVTQMGQEVILRCVPISNHLYFYWYRQILGQKVEFLVSFYNNEISEKSEIFDDQFSVERPDGSNFTLKIRSTKLEDSAMYFCASRTGFNSPLHFGNGTRLTVT.

V gene TRBV2 combines with J gene TRBJ1-4; TRBD1 matches 8 bases. The CDR3 contains 15 residues. The J segment lost 3 bases and the V segment lost 6 bases, leaving 6 bases of the junction unmatched. Germline V gene data show CDR1 as SNHLY and CDR2 as FYNNEI. The chain's CDR3 is CASRRTGGPNEKLFF. The CDR3 DNA reads as TGTGCCAGCAGAAGAACAGGGGGGCCTAATGAAAAACTGTTTTTT.

The chain carries TRBV9 and TRBJ2-1, with D possibly matching TRBD2 (5 bases). Germline CDR1 and CDR2: SGDLS and YYNGEE. Between the trimmed V and J ends, which lost 0 bases and 6 bases, there was a span of 10 bases. The CDR3 runs 14 residues. The CDR3 loop is CASSVVSSSNEQFF. CDR3 nucleotides: TGTGCCAGCAGCGTAGTTTCTAGCTCCAATGAGCAGTTCTTC.

The chain carries TRBV7-2 and TRBJ2-2; weak D call: TRBD1 (6 bases). Germline V gene data show CDR1 as SGHTA and CDR2 as FQGNSA. CDR3 length equals 15 residues. Trimming removed 6 bases from V and 0 bases from J, with 11 bases in between. CDR3 nucleotide sequence: TGTGCCAGCAGTCGGACAGTCTCGAACACCGGGGAGCTGTTTTTT. Its protein product is CASSRTVSNTGELFF.

V is TRBV5-4 and J is TRBJ2-7; a weak D match, TRBD1 (5 bases). Between the trimmed V and J ends, which lost 0 bases and 3 bases, there was a span of 7 bases. Germline loops: CDR1 SGHNT, CDR2 YYREEE (reference sequence). The CDR3 is 13 residues long. CDR3 DNA: TGTGCCAGCAGCTTGGAACAGGACTACGAGCAGTACTTC. It codes for CASSLEQDYEQYF.

The gene calls are TRBV11-2 and TRBJ2-3; TRBD2 matches at 13 bases. Germline V gene lookup returns CDR1 SGHAT and CDR2 FQNNGV. V was pared by 5 bases and J by 11 bases, with 22 bases of the junction left unmatched. The CDR3 covers 19 residues. CDR3 residues: CASSLLGPKTSGRPSRQYF. CDR3 nucleotide sequence: TGTGCCAGCAGCCTTCTGGGGCCGAAGACTAGCGGGAGGCCCTCAAGGCAGTATTTT.

This clone was seen only once. V usage is TRBV5-1 and J usage is TRBJ2-2, with D possibly being TRBD1 (6 bases). The CDR3 length is 16 residues. Between the trimmed V and J ends, which lost 4 bases and 7 bases, there was a span of 20 bases. Germline V gene lookup returns CDR1 SGHRS and CDR2 YFSETQ. CDR3 amino acids: CASSGDRFFLRGELFF. DNA of the CDR3: TGCGCCAGCAGCGGTGACAGGTTTTTCTTACGCGGGGAGCTGTTTTTT.

The gene calls are TRBV23-1 and TRBJ2-3; 9 positions agree with TRBD2. TRBV23-1 is annotated as an ORF whose role is uncertain. The CDR3 loop spans 18 amino acids. V trimming: 0 bases; J trimming: 5 bases; junction bases outside the gene matches: 12. CDR3 sequence reads: CASSQSTISGRRRDTQYF. The CDR3 bases are TGCGCCAGCAGTCAATCGACGATAAGCGGGAGGCGGCGAGATACGCAGTATTTT.

The gene calls are TRBV7-3 and TRBJ2-3, with D perhaps matching TRBD2 (6 bases). Deletions cut 5 bases from V and 4 bases from J, with 13 bases between. Germline V gene data show CDR1 as SGHTA and CDR2 as FQGTGA. The CDR3 runs 14 residues. The CDR3 nucleotides are TGTGCCAGCAGCCCCGGGACTGCTTCAGATACGCAGTATTTT. Its translation is CASSPGTASDTQYF.

This chain links TRBV5-1 with TRBJ2-1; TRBD2 aligns across 12 bases. V trimming: 4 bases; J trimming: 5 bases; junction bases outside the gene matches: 4. CDR1 is SGHRS, CDR2 YFSETQ, per germline. This CDR3 is 15 amino acids long. CDR3 sequence reads: CASSAGLAGNNEQFF. The CDR3 region has the DNA TGCGCCAGCAGCGCGGGACTAGCGGGTAACAATGAGCAGTTCTTC. The full variable domain, its missing parts supplied by reference TRBV5-1 and TRBJ2-1, is KAGVTQTPRYLIKTRGQQVTLSCSPISGHRSVSWYQQTPGQGLQFLFEYFSETQRNKGNFPGRFSGRQFSNSRSEMNVSTLELGDSALYLCASSAGLAGNNEQFFGPGTRLTVL.

The chain uses TRBV10-3 and TRBJ2-7, with TRBD1 matching 10 bases. CDR3 length: 14 residues. The V and J ends lost 5 bases and 6 bases, in that order; junction bases with no gene match: 7. Germline loops: CDR1 ENHRY, CDR2 SYGVKD. Here the CDR3 reads CAISYRDRGTEQYF. For the CDR3, the DNA is TGTGCCATCAGTTACCGGGACAGGGGTACCGAGCAGTACTTC.